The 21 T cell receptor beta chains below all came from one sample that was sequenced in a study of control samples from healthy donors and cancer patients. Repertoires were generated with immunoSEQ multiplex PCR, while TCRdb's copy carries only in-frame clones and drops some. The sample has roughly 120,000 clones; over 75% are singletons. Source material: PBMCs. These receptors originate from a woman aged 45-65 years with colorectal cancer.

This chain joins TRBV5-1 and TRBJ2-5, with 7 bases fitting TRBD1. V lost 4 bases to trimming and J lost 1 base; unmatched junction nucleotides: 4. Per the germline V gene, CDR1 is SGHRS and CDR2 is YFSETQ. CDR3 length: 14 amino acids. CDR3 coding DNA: TGCGCCAGCAGCCTGACAGGGATCCAAGAGACCCAGTACTTC. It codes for CASSLTGIQETQYF.

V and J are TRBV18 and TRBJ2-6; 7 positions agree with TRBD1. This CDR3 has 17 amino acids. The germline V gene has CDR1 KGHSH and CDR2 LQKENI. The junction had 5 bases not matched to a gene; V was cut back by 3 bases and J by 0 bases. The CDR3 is CASSPGTAYSGANVLTF. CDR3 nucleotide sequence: TGTGCCAGCTCACCCGGGACAGCTTACTCTGGGGCCAACGTCCTGACTTTC.

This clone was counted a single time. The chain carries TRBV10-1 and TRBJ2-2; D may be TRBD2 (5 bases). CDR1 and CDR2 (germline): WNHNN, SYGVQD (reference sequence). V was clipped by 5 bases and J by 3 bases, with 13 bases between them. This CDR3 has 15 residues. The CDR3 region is CASSSDGVDTGELFF. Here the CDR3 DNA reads TGCGCCAGCAGTTCGGACGGGGTGGACACCGGGGAGCTGTTTTTT.

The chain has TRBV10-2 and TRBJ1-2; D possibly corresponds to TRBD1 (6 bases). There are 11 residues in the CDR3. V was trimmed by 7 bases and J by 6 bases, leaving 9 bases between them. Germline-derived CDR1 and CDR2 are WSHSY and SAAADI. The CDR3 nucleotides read TGCGCCAGCATCTCAGGGGATGGCTACACCTTC. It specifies CASISGDGYTF.

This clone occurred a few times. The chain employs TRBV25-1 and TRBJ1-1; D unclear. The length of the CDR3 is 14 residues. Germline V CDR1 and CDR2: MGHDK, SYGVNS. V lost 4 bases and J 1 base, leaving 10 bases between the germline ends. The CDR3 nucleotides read TGTGCCAGCAGTGCCCTCACAGAGAACACTGAAGCTTTCTTT. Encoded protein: CASSALTENTEAFF.

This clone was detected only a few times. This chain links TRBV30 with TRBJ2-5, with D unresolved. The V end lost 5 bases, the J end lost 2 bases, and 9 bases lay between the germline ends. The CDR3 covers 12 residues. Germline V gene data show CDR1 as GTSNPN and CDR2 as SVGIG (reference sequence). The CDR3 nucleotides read TGTGCCTGGGCCCACGGGCAAGAGACCCAGTACTTC. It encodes CAWAHGQETQYF.

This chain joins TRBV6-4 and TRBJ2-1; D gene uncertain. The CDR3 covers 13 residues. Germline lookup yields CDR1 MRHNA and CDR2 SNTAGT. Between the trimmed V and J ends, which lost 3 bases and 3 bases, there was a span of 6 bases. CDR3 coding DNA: TGTGCCAGCAGTGATAACAACTACAATGAGCAGTTCTTC. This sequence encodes CASSDNNYNEQFF.

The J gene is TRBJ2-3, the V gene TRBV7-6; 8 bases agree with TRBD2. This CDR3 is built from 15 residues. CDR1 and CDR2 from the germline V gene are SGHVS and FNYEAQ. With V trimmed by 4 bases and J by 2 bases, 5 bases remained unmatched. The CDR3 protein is CASSSGGGLTDTQYF. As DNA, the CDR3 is TGTGCCAGCAGCTCGGGGGGGGGTCTCACAGATACGCAGTATTTT.

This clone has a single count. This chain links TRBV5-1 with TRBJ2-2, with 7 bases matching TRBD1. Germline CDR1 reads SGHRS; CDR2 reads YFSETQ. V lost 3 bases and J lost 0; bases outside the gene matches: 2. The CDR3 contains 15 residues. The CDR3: CASSSGTANTGELFF. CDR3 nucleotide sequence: TGCGCCAGCAGCTCCGGGACAGCGAACACCGGGGAGCTGTTTTTT. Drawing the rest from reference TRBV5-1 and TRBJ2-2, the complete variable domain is KAGVTQTPRYLIKTRGQQVTLSCSPISGHRSVSWYQQTPGQGLQFLFEYFSETQRNKGNFPGRFSGRQFSNSRSEMNVSTLELGDSALYLCASSSGTANTGELFFGEGSRLTVL.

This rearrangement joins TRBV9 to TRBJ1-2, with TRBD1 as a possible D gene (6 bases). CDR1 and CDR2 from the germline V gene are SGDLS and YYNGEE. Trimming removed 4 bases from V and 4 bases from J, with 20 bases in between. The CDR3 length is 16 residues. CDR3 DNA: TGTGCCAGCAGCCATAGTCGGGGGGCTTCGGTCTATGGCTACACCTTC. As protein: CASSHSRGASVYGYTF.

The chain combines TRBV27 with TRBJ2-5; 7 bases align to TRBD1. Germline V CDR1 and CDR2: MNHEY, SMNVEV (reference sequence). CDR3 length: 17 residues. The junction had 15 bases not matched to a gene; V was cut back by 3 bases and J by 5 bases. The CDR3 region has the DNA TGTGCCAGCAGTTTTCAATCGGGACAGCTGGGTGCGGAGACCCAGTACTTC. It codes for CASSFQSGQLGAETQYF.

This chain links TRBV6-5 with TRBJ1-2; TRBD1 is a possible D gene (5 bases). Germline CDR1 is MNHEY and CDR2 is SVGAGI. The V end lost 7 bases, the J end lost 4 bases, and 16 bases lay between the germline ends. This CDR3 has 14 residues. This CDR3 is CASNAPGDVYGYTF. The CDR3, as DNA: TGTGCCAGCAATGCTCCCGGGGACGTCTATGGCTACACCTTC.

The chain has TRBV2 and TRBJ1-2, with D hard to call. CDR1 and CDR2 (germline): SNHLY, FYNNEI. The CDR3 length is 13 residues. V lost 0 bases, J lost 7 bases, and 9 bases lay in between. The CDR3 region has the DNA TGTGCCAGCAGTGAAGCGCGCCGAAGTGGCTACACCTTC. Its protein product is CASSEARRSGYTF.

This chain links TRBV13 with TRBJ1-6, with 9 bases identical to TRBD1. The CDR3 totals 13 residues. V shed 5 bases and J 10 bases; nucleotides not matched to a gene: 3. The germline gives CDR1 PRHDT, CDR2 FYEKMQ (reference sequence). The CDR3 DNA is TGTGCCAGCAGCCGGGACAGGGCCTCACCCCTCCACTTT. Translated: CASSRDRASPLHF. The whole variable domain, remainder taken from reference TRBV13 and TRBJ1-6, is AAGVIQSPRHLIKEKRETATLKCYPIPRHDTVYWYQQGPGQDPQFLISFYEKMQSDKGSIPDRFSAQQFSDYHSELNMSSLELGDSALYFCASSRDRASPLHFGNGTRLTVT.

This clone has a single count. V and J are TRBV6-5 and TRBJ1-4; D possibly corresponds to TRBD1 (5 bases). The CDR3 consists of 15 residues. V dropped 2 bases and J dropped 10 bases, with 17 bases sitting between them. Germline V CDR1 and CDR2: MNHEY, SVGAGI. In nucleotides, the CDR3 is TGTGCCAGCAGTTACGATTGGGGGGAGTCCGGAAAACTGTTTTTT. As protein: CASSYDWGESGKLFF.

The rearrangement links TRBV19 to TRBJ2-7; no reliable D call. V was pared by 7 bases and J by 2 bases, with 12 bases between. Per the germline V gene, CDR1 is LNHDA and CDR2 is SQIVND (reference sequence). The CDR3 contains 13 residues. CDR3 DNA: TGTGCCAGTATTTGGGCGGATACCTACGAGCAGTACTTC. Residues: CASIWADTYEQYF.

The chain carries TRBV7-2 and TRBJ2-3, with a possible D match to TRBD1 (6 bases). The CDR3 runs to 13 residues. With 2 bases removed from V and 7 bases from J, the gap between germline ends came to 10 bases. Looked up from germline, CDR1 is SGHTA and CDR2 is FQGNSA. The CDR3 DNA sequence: TGTGCCAGCAGCTTACGTCAGGGGTATACGCAGTATTTT. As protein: CASSLRQGYTQYF. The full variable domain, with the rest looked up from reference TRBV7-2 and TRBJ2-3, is GAGVSQSPSNKVTEKGKDVELRCDPISGHTALYWYRQSLGQGLEFLIYFQGNSAPDKSGLPSDRFSAERTGGSVSTLTIQRTQQEDSAVYLCASSLRQGYTQYFGPGTRLTVL.

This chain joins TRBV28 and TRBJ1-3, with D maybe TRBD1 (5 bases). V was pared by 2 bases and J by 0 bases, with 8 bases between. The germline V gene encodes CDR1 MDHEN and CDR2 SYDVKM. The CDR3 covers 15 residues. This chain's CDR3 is CASSLDRASGNTIYF. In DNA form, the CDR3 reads TGTGCCAGCAGTTTAGACAGAGCCTCTGGAAACACCATATATTTT.

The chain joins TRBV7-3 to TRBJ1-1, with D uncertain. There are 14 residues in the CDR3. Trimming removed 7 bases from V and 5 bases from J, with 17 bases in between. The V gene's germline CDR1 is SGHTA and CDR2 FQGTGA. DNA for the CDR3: TGTGCCAGCATACCCAACCCAGGTAGTACTGAAGCTTTCTTT. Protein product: CASIPNPGSTEAFF.

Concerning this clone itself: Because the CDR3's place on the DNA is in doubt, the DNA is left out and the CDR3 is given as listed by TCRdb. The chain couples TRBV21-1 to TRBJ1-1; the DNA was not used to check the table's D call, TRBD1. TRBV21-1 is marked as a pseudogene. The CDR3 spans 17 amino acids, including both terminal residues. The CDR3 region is CASSKVGTGTSNTEAFF.

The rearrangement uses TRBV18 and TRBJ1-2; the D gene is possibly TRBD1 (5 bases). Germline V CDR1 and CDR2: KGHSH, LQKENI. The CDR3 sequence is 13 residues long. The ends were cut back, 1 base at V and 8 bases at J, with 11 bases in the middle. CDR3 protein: CASSPQGQQGYTF. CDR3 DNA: TGTGCCAGCTCACCACAGGGGCAGCAGGGCTACACCTTC.